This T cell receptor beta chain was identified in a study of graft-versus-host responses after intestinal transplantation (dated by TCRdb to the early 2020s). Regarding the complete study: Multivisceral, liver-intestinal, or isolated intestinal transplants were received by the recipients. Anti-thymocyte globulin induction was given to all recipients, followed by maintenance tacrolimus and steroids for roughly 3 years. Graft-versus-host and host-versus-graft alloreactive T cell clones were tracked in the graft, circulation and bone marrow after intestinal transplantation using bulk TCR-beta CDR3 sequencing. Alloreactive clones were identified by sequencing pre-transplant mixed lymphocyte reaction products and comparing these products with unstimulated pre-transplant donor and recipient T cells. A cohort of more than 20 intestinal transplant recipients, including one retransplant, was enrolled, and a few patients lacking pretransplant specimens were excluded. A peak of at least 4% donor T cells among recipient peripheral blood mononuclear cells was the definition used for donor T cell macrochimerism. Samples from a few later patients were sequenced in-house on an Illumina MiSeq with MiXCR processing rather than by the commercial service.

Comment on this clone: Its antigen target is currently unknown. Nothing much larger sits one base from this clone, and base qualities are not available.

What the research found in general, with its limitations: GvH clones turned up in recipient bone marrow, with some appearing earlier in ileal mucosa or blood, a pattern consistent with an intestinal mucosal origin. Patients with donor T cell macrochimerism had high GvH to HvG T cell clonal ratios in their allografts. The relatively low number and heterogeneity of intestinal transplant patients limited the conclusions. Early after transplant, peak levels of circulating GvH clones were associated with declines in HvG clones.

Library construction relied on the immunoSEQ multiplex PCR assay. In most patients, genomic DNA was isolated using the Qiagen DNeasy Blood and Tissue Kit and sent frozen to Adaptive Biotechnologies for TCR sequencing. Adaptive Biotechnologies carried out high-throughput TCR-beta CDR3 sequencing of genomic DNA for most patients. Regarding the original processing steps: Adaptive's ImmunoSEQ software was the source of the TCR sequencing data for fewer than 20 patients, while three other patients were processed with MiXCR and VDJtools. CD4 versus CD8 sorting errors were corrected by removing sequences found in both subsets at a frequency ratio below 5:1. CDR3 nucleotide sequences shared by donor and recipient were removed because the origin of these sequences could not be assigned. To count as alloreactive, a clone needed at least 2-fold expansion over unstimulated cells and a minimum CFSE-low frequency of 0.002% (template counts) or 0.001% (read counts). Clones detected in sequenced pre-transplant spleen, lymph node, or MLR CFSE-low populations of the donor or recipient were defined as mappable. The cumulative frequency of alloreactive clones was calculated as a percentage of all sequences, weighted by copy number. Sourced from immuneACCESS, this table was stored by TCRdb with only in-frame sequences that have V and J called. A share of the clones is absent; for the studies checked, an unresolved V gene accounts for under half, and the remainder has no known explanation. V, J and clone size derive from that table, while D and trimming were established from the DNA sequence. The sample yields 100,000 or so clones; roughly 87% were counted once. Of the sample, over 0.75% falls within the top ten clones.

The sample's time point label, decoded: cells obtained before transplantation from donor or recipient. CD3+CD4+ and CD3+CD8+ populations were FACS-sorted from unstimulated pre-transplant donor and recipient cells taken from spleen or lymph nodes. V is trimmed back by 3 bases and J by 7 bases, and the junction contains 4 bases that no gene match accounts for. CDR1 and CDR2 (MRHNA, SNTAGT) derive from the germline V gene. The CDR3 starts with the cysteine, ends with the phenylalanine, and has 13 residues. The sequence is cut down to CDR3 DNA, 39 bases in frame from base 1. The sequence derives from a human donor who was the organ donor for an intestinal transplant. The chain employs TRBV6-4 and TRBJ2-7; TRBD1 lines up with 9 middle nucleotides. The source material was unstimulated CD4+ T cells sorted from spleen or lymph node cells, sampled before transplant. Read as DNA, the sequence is TGTGCCAGCAGTGAACAGGGGGCAGGGGAGCAGTACTTC. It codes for CASSEQGAGEQYF.